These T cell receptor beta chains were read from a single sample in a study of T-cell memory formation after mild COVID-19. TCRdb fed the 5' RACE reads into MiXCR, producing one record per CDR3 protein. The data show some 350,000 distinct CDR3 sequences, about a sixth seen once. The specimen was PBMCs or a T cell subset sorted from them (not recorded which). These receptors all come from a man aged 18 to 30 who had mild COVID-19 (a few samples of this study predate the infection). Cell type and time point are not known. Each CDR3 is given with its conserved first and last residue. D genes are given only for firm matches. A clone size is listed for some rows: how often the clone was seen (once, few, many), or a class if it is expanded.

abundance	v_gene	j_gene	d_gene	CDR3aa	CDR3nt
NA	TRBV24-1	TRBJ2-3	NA	CATSDLGTNTDTQYF	TGTGCCACCAGTGATTTGGGCACCAACACAGATACGCAGTATTTT
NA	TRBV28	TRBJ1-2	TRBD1	CASSSSAGQGVIDGYTF	TGTGCCAGCAGTTCATCCGCCGGACAGGGGGTAATTGATGGCTACACCTTC
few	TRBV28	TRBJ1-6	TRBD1	CASSLGRQGKEPLHF	TGTGCCAGCAGTTTAGGACGACAGGGCAAAGAGCCCCTCCACTTT
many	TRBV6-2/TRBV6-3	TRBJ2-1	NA	CASSYSASSSSYNEQFF	TGTGCCAGCAGTTACTCGGCGTCTTCTAGCTCCTACAATGAGCAGTTCTTC
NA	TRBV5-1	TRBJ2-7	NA	CASRDGLSYEQYF	TGCGCCAGCCGGGACGGCCTCTCCTACGAGCAGTACTTC
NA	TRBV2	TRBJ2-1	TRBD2	CANLAGVGQFF	TGTGCCAATCTAGCGGGGGTAGGGCAGTTCTTC
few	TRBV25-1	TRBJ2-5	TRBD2	CASSLAGGQLLATQYF	TGTGCCAGCAGTCTAGCGGGGGGGCAGCTGTTGGCGACCCAGTACTTC
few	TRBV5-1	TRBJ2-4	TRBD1	CASSLTGGANIQYF	TGCGCCAGCAGCTTGACAGGGGGCGCGAACATTCAGTACTTC
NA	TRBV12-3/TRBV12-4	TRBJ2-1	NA	CASSQPDSSEQFF	TGTGCCAGCAGTCAGCCGGACAGCTCGGAGCAGTTCTTC
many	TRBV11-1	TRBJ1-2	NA	CASSVGVDYGYTF	TGTGCCAGCAGTGTTGGAGTGGACTATGGCTACACCTTC
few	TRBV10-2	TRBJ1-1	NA	CASSLGAGSTEAFF	TGCGCCAGCAGTCTCGGGGCAGGGTCCACTGAAGCTTTCTTT
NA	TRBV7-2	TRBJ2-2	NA	CASSLGWDPNTGELFF	TGTGCCAGCAGCTTAGGGTGGGACCCTAACACCGGGGAGCTGTTTTTT
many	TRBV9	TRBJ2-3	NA	CASRPISDTDTQYF	TGTGCCAGCAGACCCATCTCAGACACAGATACGCAGTATTTT
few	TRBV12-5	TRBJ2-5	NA	CASGDDRETQYF	TGTGCTAGTGGGGATGACAGGGAGACCCAGTACTTC
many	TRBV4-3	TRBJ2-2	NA	CASSQVGRAKGRELFF	TGCGCCAGCAGCCAAGTTGGGCGGGCCAAGGGCCGGGAGCTGTTTTTT
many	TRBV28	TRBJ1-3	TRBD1	CASSSPGQGMNTIYF	TGTGCCAGCAGTTCCCCGGGACAGGGGATGAACACCATATATTTT
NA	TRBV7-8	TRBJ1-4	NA	CASSPRVGGEKLFF	TGTGCCAGCAGCCCCCGAGTAGGGGGTGAAAAACTGTTTTTT
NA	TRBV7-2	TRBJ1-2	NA	CASSLAVPDGYTF	TGTGCCAGCAGCTTGGCAGTTCCGGATGGCTACACCTTC
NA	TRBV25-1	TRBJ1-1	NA	CASSELGGRTEAFF	TGTGCCAGCAGTGAGCTCGGCGGTCGAACTGAAGCTTTCTTT
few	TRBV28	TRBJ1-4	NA	CASSLFQGNDKLFF	TGTGCCAGCAGTTTATTCCAGGGTAATGACAAACTGTTTTTT
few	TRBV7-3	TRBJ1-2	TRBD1	CASSSDPGQGYTF	TGTGCCAGCAGCTCAGACCCGGGACAGGGATACACCTTC
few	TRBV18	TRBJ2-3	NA	CASSPRFIRTTDTQYF	TGTGCCAGCTCACCACGATTTATCCGGACCACAGATACGCAGTATTTT
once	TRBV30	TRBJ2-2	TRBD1	CAWSVLRGRGTGELFF	TGTGCCTGGAGTGTACTGAGGGGGCGCGGCACCGGGGAGCTGTTTTTT
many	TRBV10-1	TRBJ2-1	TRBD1	CASRGQGDHEQFF	TGCGCCAGCAGGGGACAGGGTGACCATGAGCAGTTCTTC
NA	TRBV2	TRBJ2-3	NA	CASTITDTQYF	TGTGCCAGCACTATCACAGATACGCAGTATTTT
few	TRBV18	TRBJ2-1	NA	CASSPLDPSSYNEQFF	TGTGCCAGCTCCCCTTTAGACCCTAGCTCCTACAATGAGCAGTTCTTC
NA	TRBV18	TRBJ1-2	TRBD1	CASSPQAPVRTGGYGYTF	TGTGCCAGCTCCCCTCAAGCCCCGGTCCGCACAGGGGGCTATGGCTACACCTTC
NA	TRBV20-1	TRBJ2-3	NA	CSARRATDTQYF	TGCAGTGCTAGGCGGGCCACAGATACGCAGTATTTT
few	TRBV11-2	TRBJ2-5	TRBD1	CASSFQTGEVETQYF	TGTGCCAGCAGCTTCCAGACAGGGGAGGTAGAGACCCAGTACTTC
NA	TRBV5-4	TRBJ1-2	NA	CASSAGTVNYGYTF	TGTGCCAGCAGCGCCGGGACGGTCAACTATGGCTACACCTTC
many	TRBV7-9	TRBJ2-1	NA	CASSQSVTNNEQFF	TGTGCCAGCAGCCAATCCGTTACTAACAATGAGCAGTTCTTC
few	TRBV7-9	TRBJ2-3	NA	CASSPLGGGQDTQYF	TGTGCCAGCAGCCCCTTGGGGGGGGGGCAGGATACGCAGTATTTT
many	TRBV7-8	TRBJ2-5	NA	CASSTERGGRETQYF	TGTGCCAGCAGCACCGAAAGAGGGGGGAGAGAGACCCAGTACTTC
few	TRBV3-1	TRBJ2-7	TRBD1	CASSQGQGSIGNEQYF	TGTGCCAGCAGCCAGGGACAGGGGTCGATCGGGAACGAGCAGTACTTC
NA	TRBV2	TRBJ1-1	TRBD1	CASIIDRDTEAFF	TGTGCCAGCATTATAGACAGGGACACTGAAGCTTTCTTT
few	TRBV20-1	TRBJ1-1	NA	CSARDPRANTEAFF	TGCAGTGCTAGAGATCCCCGCGCGAACACTGAAGCTTTCTTT
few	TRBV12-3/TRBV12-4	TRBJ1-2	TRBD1	CASSPGTGGLFYGYTF	TGTGCCAGCAGTCCTGGGACAGGGGGCCTTTTCTATGGCTACACCTTC
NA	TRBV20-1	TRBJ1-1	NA	CSADLNTEAFF	TGCAGTGCGGACTTGAACACTGAAGCTTTCTTT
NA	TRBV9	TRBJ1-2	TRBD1	CASSFGQGENYGYTF	TGTGCCAGCAGCTTTGGACAGGGGGAGAACTATGGCTACACCTTC
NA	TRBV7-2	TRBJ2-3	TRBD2	CASSFVAGGVPDTQYF	TGTGCCAGCAGCTTTGTAGCGGGGGGAGTTCCAGATACGCAGTATTTT
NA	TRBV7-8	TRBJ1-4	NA	CASSRDNNEKLFF	TGTGCCAGCAGCCGGGACAACAATGAAAAACTGTTTTTT
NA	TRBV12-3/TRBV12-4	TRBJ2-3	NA	CASSLRQDTDTQYF	TGTGCCAGCAGTTTGCGACAGGACACAGATACGCAGTATTTT
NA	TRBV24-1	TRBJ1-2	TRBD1	CATSDPPGTAPNYGYTF	TGTGCCACCAGTGATCCCCCGGGGACAGCACCTAACTATGGCTACACCTTC
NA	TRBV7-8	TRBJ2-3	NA	CASSLPSDTQYF	TGTGCCAGCAGCTTACCTAGTGATACGCAGTATTTT
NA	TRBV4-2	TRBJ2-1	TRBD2	CASSPSGGRLSPLF	TGTGCCAGCAGCCCCTCGGGGGGACGTCTCTCTCCGCTCTTC
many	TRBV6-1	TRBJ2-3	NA	CASCEVVGTYPPDTQYF	TGTGCCAGCTGTGAAGTGGTGGGGACATACCCCCCAGATACGCAGTATTTT
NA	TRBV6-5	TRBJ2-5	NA	CASSLQLRDDVQETQYF	TGTGCCAGCAGTTTACAGCTTCGGGACGACGTTCAGGAGACCCAGTACTTC
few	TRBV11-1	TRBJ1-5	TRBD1	CASSTGATGSFEQPQHF	TGTGCCAGCAGCACGGGGGCGACAGGGAGTTTTGAGCAGCCCCAGCATTTT
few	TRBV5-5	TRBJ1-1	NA	CASSLDASFVTEAFF	TGTGCCAGCAGCTTGGATGCCTCTTTTGTCACTGAAGCTTTCTTT
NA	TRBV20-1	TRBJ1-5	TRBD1	CSAIDRAAQPQHF	TGCAGTGCGATCGACAGGGCAGCTCAGCCCCAGCATTTT
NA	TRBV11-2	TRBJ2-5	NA	CASSIPQGTQYF	TGTGCCAGCAGCATCCCCCAAGGGACCCAGTACTTC
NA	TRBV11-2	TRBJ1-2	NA	CASSFGPTNVLEGYTF	TGTGCCAGCAGCTTCGGGCCGACGAATGTTCTGGAGGGCTACACCTTC
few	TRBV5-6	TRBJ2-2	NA	CASSLDVDPGELFF	TGTGCCAGCAGCTTGGACGTGGATCCCGGGGAGCTGTTTTTT
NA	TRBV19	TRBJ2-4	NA	CASSTPGTTKNIQYF	TGTGCCAGTAGCACCCCCGGGACAACGAAAAACATTCAGTACTTC
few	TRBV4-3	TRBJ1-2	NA	CASSLLTGGDGYTF	TGCGCCAGCAGCCTTCTAACCGGGGGGGATGGCTACACCTTC
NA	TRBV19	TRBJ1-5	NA	CASSLSSLDTLSNQPQHF	TGTGCCAGTAGTCTCAGCAGTTTGGACACTCTAAGCAATCAGCCCCAGCATTTT
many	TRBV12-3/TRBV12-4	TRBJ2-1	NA	CASSRSTLRGDEQFF	TGTGCCAGCAGCCGCTCGACTCTCCGGGGCGATGAGCAGTTCTTC
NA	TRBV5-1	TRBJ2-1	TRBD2	CASSLRLAGGSYNEQFF	TGCGCCAGCAGCTTGCGACTAGCGGGAGGGTCCTACAATGAGCAGTTCTTC
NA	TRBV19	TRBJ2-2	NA	CASSPTGGGELFF	TGTGCCAGTAGTCCCACCGGGGGCGGGGAGCTGTTTTTT